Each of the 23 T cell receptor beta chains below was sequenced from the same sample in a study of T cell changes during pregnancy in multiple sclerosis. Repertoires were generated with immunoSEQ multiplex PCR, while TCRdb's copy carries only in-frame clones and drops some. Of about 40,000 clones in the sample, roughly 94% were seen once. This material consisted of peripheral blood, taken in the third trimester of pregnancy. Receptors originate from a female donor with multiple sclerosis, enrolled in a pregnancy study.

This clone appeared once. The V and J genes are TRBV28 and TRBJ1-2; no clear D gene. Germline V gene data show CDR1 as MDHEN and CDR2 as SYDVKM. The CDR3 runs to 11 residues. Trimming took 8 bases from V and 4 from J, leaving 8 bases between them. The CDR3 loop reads CASQAFYGYTF. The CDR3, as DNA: TGTGCCAGCCAAGCCTTCTATGGCTACACCTTC.

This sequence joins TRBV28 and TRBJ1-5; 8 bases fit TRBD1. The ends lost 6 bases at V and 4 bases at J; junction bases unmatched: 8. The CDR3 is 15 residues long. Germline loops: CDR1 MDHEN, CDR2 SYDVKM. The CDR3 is CASRQTGGKNQPQHF. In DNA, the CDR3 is TGTGCCAGCAGGCAAACAGGGGGGAAGAATCAGCCCCAGCATTTT.

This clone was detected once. The CDR3 region is CASSGQGVETEAFF. The CDR3, as DNA: TGTGCCAGCAGCGGACAGGGGGTGGAGACTGAAGCTTTCTTT. This rearrangement joins TRBV7-8 to TRBJ1-1; TRBD1 matches 10 bases. The trim removed 5 bases at V and 5 bases at J, leaving 5 bases unmatched. The CDR3 length is 14 residues. Looked up from germline, CDR1 is SGHVS and CDR2 is FQNEAQ.

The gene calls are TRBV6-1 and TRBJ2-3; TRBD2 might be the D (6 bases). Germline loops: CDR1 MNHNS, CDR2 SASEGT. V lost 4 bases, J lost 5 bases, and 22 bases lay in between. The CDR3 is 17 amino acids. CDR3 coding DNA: TGTGCCAGCAGTGCTATATCCGGGGGTTTCTTGGGAGATACGCAGTATTTT. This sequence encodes CASSAISGGFLGDTQYF.

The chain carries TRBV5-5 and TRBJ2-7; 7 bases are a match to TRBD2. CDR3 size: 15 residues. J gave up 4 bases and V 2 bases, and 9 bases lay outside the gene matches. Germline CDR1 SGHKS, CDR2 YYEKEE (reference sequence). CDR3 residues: CASSLGLDASYEQYF. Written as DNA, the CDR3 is TGTGCCAGCAGCTTAGGACTAGACGCGTCGTACGAGCAGTACTTC.

CDR3 region: CASSRTGNTEAFF. The CDR3 bases are TGTGCCAGCTCACGAACAGGGAACACTGAAGCTTTCTTT. This sequence joins TRBV18 and TRBJ1-1, with D tentatively TRBD1 (5 bases). The CDR3 is 13 residues long. V gave up 4 bases and J gave up 1 base, with 7 bases separating them. Germline CDR1 and CDR2: KGHSH and LQKENI.

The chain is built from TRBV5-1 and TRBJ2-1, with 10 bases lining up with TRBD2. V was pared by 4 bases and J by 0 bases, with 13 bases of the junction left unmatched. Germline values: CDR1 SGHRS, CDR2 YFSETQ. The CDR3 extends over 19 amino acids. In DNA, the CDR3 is TGCGCCAGCAGCCCCTCCTCACTAGCGGGGCGAAGCTCCTACAATGAGCAGTTCTTC. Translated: CASSPSSLAGRSSYNEQFF.

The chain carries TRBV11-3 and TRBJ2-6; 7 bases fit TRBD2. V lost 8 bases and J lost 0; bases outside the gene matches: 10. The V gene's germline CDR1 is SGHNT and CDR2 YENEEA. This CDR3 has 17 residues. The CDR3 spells CASADSGTRSGANVLTF. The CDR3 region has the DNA TGTGCCAGCGCTGACAGCGGGACTCGCTCTGGGGCCAACGTCCTGACTTTC.

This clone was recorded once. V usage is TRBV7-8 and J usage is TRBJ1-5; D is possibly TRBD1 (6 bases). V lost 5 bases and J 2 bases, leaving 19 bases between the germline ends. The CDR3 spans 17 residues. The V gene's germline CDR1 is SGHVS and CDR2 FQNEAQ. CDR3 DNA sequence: TGTGCCAGCAGCGCATGTACAGGGAAAGGGTGCAATCAGCCCCAGCATTTT. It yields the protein CASSACTGKGCNQPQHF.

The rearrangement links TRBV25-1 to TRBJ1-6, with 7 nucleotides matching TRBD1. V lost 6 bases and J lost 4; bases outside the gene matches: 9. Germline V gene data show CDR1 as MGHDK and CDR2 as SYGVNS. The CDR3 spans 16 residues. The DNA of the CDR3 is TGTGCCAGCAGAAGAACCGGGACAGAATATAATTCACCCCTCCACTTT. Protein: CASRRTGTEYNSPLHF.

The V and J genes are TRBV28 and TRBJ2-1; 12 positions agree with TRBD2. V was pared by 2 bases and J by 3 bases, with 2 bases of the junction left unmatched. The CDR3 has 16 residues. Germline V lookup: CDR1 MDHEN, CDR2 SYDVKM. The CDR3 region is CASSLVTSGSYNEQFF. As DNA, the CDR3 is TGTGCCAGCAGTTTAGTGACTAGCGGGAGCTACAATGAGCAGTTCTTC.

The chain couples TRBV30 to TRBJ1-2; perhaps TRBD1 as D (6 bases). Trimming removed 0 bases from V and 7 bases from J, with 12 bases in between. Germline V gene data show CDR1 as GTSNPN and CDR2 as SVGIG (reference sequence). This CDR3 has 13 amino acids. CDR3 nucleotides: TGTGCCTGGAGTGTCAGGGGATCAGGTGGCTACACCTTC. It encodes CAWSVRGSGGYTF. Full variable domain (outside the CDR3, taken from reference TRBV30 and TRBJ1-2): SQTIHQWPATLVQPVGSPLSLECTVEGTSNPNLYWYRQAAGRGLQLLFYSVGIGQISSEVPQNLSASRPQDRQFILSSKKLLLSDSGFYLCAWSVRGSGGYTFGSGTRLTVV.

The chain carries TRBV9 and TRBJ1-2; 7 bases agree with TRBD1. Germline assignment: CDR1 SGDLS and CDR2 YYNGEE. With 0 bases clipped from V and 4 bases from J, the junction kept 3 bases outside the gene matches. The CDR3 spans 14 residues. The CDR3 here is CASSVVKGAYGYTF. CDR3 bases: TGTGCCAGCAGCGTAGTCAAGGGGGCCTATGGCTACACCTTC.

CDR3 sequence: CASSQAGGLGTEAFF. Here the CDR3 DNA reads TGCGCCAGCAGCCAAGCAGGGGGGCTCGGCACTGAAGCTTTCTTT. The chain is built from TRBV4-1 and TRBJ1-1; 7 bases align to TRBD1. J lost 4 bases, V lost 1 base, and 6 bases had no gene match. Germline CDR1 is MGHRA and CDR2 is YSYEKL. This CDR3 has 15 residues.

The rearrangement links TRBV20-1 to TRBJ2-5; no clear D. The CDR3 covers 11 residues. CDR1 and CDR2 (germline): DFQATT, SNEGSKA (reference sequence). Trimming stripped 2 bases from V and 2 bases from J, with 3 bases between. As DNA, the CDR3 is TGCAGTGCTAGATATCAAGAGACCCAGTACTTC. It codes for CSARYQETQYF.

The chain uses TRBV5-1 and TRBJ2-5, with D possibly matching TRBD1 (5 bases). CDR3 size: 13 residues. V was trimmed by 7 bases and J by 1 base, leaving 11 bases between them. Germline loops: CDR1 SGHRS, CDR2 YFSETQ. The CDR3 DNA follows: TGCGCCAGCGGACGCAGGGCCCAAGAGACCCAGTACTTC. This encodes CASGRRAQETQYF. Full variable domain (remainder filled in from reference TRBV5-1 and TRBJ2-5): KAGVTQTPRYLIKTRGQQVTLSCSPISGHRSVSWYQQTPGQGLQFLFEYFSETQRNKGNFPGRFSGRQFSNSRSEMNVSTLELGDSALYLCASGRRAQETQYFGPGTRLLVL.

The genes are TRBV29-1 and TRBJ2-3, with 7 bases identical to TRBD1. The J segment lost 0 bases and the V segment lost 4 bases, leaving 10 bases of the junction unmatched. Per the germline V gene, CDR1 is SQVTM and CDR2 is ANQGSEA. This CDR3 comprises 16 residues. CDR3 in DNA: TGCAGCGTTGGAGGGACAGTGATGGGTAGCACAGATACGCAGTATTTT. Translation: CSVGGTVMGSTDTQYF.

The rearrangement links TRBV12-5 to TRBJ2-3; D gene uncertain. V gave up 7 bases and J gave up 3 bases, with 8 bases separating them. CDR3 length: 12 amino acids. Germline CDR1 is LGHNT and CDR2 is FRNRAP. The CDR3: CASASSTDTQYF. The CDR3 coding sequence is TGTGCTAGTGCTTCTAGTACAGATACGCAGTATTTT.

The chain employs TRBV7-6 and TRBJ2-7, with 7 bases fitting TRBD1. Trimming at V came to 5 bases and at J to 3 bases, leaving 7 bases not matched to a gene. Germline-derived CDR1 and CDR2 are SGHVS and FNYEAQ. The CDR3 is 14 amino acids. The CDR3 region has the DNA TGTGCCAGCAGCCGCGAGGGGGCCTTCTACGAGCAGTACTTC. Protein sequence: CASSREGAFYEQYF.

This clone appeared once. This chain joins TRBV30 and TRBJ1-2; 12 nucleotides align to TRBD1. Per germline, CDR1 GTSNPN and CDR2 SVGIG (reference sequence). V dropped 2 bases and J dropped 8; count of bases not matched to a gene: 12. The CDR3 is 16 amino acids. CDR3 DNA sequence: TGTGCCTGGAGTACCGGGACAGGGGGCTTGGGTGAGGGCTACACCTTC. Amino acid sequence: CAWSTGTGGLGEGYTF.

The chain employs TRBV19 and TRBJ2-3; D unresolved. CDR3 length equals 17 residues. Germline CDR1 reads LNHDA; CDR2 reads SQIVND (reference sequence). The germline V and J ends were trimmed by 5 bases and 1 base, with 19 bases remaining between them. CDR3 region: CASSAFSRLYGTDTQYF. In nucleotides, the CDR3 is TGTGCCAGTAGTGCCTTTTCGAGGTTGTATGGCACAGATACGCAGTATTTT. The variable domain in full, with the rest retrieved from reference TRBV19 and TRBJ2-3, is DGGITQSPKYLFRKEGQNVTLSCEQNLNHDAMYWYRQDPGQGLRLIYYSQIVNDFQKGDIAEGYSVSREKKESFPLTVTSAQKNPTAFYLCASSAFSRLYGTDTQYFGPGTRLTVL.

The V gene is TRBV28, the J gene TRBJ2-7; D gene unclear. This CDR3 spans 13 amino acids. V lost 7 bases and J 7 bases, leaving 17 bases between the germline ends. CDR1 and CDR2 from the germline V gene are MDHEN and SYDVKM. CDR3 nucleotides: TGTGCCAGCACCCCCCGGCCCGACGGGGAGCAGTACTTC. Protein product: CASTPRPDGEQYF.

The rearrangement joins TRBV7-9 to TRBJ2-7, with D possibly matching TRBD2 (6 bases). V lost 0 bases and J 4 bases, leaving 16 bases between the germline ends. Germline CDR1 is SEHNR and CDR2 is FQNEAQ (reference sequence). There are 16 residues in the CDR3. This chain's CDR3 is CASSLAGGPSSYEQYF. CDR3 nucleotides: TGTGCCAGCAGCTTAGCCGGGGGTCCTTCGTCTTACGAGCAGTACTTC.